The clone carrying this T cell receptor (beta chain) was detected only a few times. Those enrolled, adults aged roughly 18 to 95 years, came from fewer than 25 US areas. Participants' reported clinical history set cohort assignment. This sample is part of a study of blood T cell repertoires in COVID-19. Study-level information: Sites in the United States, Italy and Spain provided acute and convalescent COVID-19 samples.

As processed by the authors: Scientists estimated how many nucleated cells there were by amplifying reference gene primers. Sequencing was performed with immunoSEQ multiplex PCR; in TCRdb, only in-frame clones are kept and a portion is missing. That table furnishes V, J and clone size, whereas the DNA furnished D and trimming. The sample carries 250,000 to 350,000 clones, 87% recorded once. V lost 4 bases to trimming and J lost 5 bases, with 11 bases between them. The germline CDR1 and CDR2 sequences are SEHNR and FQNEAQ (reference sequence). The CDR3 length is 14 residues. The V gene is TRBV7-9, the J gene TRBJ2-2, with a weak D call TRBD2 (6 bases). The clonotype originates from a woman aged 18 to 35 who had recovered from COVID-19. Material for sequencing was PBMCs or T cells enriched from blood (not recorded which). CDR3 region: CASSWAGRTGELFF. The CDR3 DNA sequence: TGTGCCAGCAGCTGGGCGGGAAGGACCGGGGAGCTGTTTTTT.